This record covers a single T cell receptor beta chain. Data came from immunoSEQ multiplex PCR; TCRdb stores just in-frame clones and leaves some out. Seen here are about half a million clones, about 88% observed once, and the top ten hold 0.7% to 1%. This sample stems from a study of blood T cell repertoires in COVID-19. This TCR was recovered from a man aged 18-30 years with COVID-19, enrolled during active disease. The sample taken for sequencing was peripheral blood.

The CDR3 here is CASSLPRDRGFDEQYF. CDR3 bases: TGTGCCAGTAGCCTTCCCCGGGACAGGGGATTCGACGAGCAGTACTTC. The chain has TRBV19 and TRBJ2-7; 10 positions match TRBD1. The CDR3 totals 16 residues. Trimming took 6 bases from V and 5 from J; bases not matched to a gene: 13. The germline V gene encodes CDR1 LNHDA and CDR2 SQIVND (reference sequence).